These 13 T cell receptor beta chains came from one sample sequenced in a study of a mutant IDH1 vaccine in newly diagnosed glioma. Time point in this sample: week 47, end of study. Topical imiquimod accompanied each vaccine dose, which consisted of 300 ug of mutant IDH1 20-mer peptide. The method was immunoSEQ multiplex PCR; TCRdb's version includes in-frame clones alone and lacks a portion of them. The sample gives fewer than 55,000 clones, about 61% of which show up once; 4.8% is in the top ten. Which antigens these TCRs recognize remains unknown. This sample comprised peripheral blood mononuclear cells (PBMCs), obtained from a glioma patient whose treatment included an IDH1 peptide vaccine. These receptors were taken from a man aged 35 to 55 with glioma. Some clones in this sample may be carry-over from other donors' samples.

The V call is TRBV5-1, the J call TRBJ2-3, with 11 bases that match TRBD2. From germline, CDR1 is SGHRS and CDR2 YFSETQ. Losses at the gene ends were 3 bases for V and 4 bases for J; bases not matched to a gene: 1. The CDR3 is 14 residues long. CDR3 coding DNA: TGCGCCAGCAGCTCTAGCGGGGGGTCAGATACGCAGTATTTT. Residues: CASSSSGGSDTQYF.

The V and J genes are TRBV27 and TRBJ2-7; D gene ambiguous. This CDR3 region has 12 residues. Germline V gives CDR1 MNHEY, CDR2 SMNVEV (reference sequence). Trimming cost V 5 bases and J 5 bases, with 10 bases left between them. The CDR3 spells CASSTRPNEQYF. The CDR3 DNA reads TGTGCCAGCAGTACCCGGCCCAACGAGCAGTACTTC.

The CDR3 DNA reads TGTGCCAGCTCACCACCGACAGGGTTGTACGAGCAGTACTTC. This sequence encodes CASSPPTGLYEQYF. The rearrangement uses TRBV18 and TRBJ2-7; 7 nucleotides align to TRBD1. Germline trimming cut 0 bases from V and 4 bases from J; bases unmatched to any gene: 3. Germline assignment: CDR1 KGHSH and CDR2 LQKENI. The CDR3 is made up of 14 amino acids. The variable domain in full, completed from reference TRBV18 and TRBJ2-7, reads NAGVMQNPRHLVRRRGQEARLRCSPMKGHSHVYWYRQLPEEGLKFMVYLQKENIIDESGMPKERFSAEFPKEGPSILRIQQVVRGDSAAYFCASSPPTGLYEQYFGPGTRLTVT.

The rearrangement uses TRBV30 and TRBJ1-4, with D tentatively TRBD1 (5 bases). V was pared by 5 bases and J by 5 bases, with 18 bases between. The V gene's germline CDR1 is GTSNPN and CDR2 SVGIG (reference sequence). This CDR3 spans 15 amino acids. This CDR3 is CAWGKSGTANEKLFF. In nucleotides, the CDR3 is TGTGCCTGGGGAAAATCCGGGACTGCGAATGAAAAACTGTTTTTT.

This chain joins TRBV4-1 and TRBJ1-2, with 10 bases fitting TRBD1. The CDR3 runs 15 residues. V lost 0 bases, J lost 12 bases, and 10 bases stayed unmatched. Germline V gene data show CDR1 as MGHRA and CDR2 as YSYEKL. CDR3 sequence reads: CASSQEIRDRGLHTF. CDR3 DNA sequence: TGCGCCAGCAGCCAAGAAATAAGGGACAGGGGTCTTCACACCTTC.

The V call is TRBV6-1, the J call TRBJ1-2, with 7 bases matching TRBD1. The CDR3 spans 13 residues. Trimming at V came to 6 bases and at J to 5 bases, leaving 6 bases not matched to a gene. Germline CDR1 MNHNS, CDR2 SASEGT. CDR3 bases: TGTGCCAGCAGCCCACTGGGACAGTATGGCTACACCTTC. Translation: CASSPLGQYGYTF.

This clone was seen many times. The chain combines TRBV4-2 with TRBJ1-4; no firm D call. The CDR3 extends over 16 amino acids. CDR1 and CDR2 (germline): LGHNA, YNFKEQ. V dropped 0 bases and J dropped 1 base, with 9 bases sitting between them. CDR3 in amino acids: CASSQEGERTNEKLFF. CDR3 nucleotide sequence: TGTGCCAGCAGCCAAGAGGGAGAACGAACTAATGAAAAACTGTTTTTT.

V is TRBV2 and J is TRBJ1-6; maybe TRBD1 (5 bases). This CDR3 has 14 residues. V lost 6 bases, J lost 8 bases, and 14 bases lay in between. Germline V gives CDR1 SNHLY, CDR2 FYNNEI. This CDR3 is CASRTREGYSPLHF. Written as DNA, the CDR3 is TGTGCCAGCAGGACGAGGGAGGGGTATTCACCCCTCCACTTT.

The table lists this clone with a few counts. CDR3 in amino acids: CASGQGPYEQYF. In DNA form, the CDR3 reads TGTGCCTCGGGACAGGGCCCCTACGAGCAGTACTTC. V is TRBV30 and J is TRBJ2-7; 9 bases fit TRBD1. CDR3 size: 12 residues. Germline trimming cut 7 bases from V and 2 bases from J; bases unmatched to any gene: 3. CDR1 and CDR2 from the germline V gene are GTSNPN and SVGIG (reference sequence).

V gene TRBV6-9 combines with J gene TRBJ2-3; either TRBD1 or TRBD2 may fit D (8 bases each). V lost 5 bases, J lost 1 base, and 28 bases lay in between. The germline V gene encodes CDR1 MNHGY and CDR2 SVAAGI. The CDR3 spans 20 residues. The CDR3 DNA sequence: TGTGCCAGCAGTCGGACAGGGAGCCGGCGGGGGGATTCTCGCACAGATACGCAGTATTTT. Its translation: CASSRTGSRRGDSRTDTQYF.

The rearrangement links TRBV5-4 to TRBJ2-1; a possible D gene is TRBD1 (7 bases). Germline V CDR1 and CDR2: SGHNT, YYREEE (reference sequence). Trimming cost V 1 base and J 7 bases, with 9 bases left between them. The CDR3 has 13 residues. DNA of the CDR3: TGTGCCAGCAGCTTGCAGGGGGGAAATGAGCAGTTCTTC. This sequence encodes CASSLQGGNEQFF.

The chain uses TRBV20-1 and TRBJ2-1; D remains ambiguous. Germline V gene sequence: CDR1 DFQATT, CDR2 SNEGSKA (reference sequence). The CDR3 has 11 amino acids. Trimming pared 6 bases from V and 4 bases from J, leaving 7 bases between. DNA of the CDR3: TGCAGTGCAAGATTTTACAATGAGCAGTTCTTC. This gives the protein CSARFYNEQFF.

This clone was observed a handful of times. This chain uses TRBV27 with TRBJ1-6; TRBD1 matches 9 bases. With V trimmed by 5 bases and J by 8 bases, 4 bases remained unmatched. Germline values: CDR1 MNHEY, CDR2 SMNVEV (reference sequence). This CDR3 region has 14 residues. CDR3 in DNA: TGTGCCAGCAGTCACGACAGGGGGTATTCACCCCTCCACTTT. This sequence encodes CASSHDRGYSPLHF.